This is a list of T cell receptor beta chains from one sample in a study of beta chain features in type 1 diabetes. Profiling relied on immunoSEQ multiplex PCR, and the TCRdb table lists in-frame clones only, not all of them. The data show 250,000 to 300,000 clones, approximately 14% seen once. Sequencing input: naive CD4+ T cells from blood. The receptor source for this set is a man younger than 40 with type 1 diabetes. Each CDR3 is given with its conserved first and last residue. The D gene is left open where the match is weak. Clone size appears in some rows only: once, few, many, or a class for an expanded clone.

CDR3: CASSQAYRPKEQFF
DNA: TGCGCCAGCAGCCAAGCGTACAGGCCCAAGGAGCAGTTCTTC
V: TRBV4-3
D: -
J: TRBJ2-1
size: few

CDR3: CASSPQGRHTEAFF
DNA: TGTGCCAGCAGCCCGCAGGGCAGACACACTGAAGCTTTCTTT
V: TRBV7-2
D: -
J: TRBJ1-1
size: -

CDR3: CASSPDRANYGYTF
DNA: TGTGCCAGCAGCCCGGACAGGGCTAACTATGGCTACACCTTC
V: TRBV11-1
D: TRBD1
J: TRBJ1-2
size: few

CDR3: CASSLGQVRGYTF
DNA: TGTGCCAGCAGTCTCGGACAGGTCCGGGGCTACACCTTC
V: TRBV28
D: TRBD1
J: TRBJ1-2
size: few

CDR3: CASSPPTLDEQFF
DNA: TGTGCCAGCTCACCACCAACTTTGGATGAGCAGTTCTTC
V: TRBV18
D: -
J: TRBJ2-1
size: -

CDR3: CASSDSGLVVYNEQFF
DNA: TGTGCCAGCAGTGACTCAGGACTAGTGGTATACAATGAGCAGTTCTTC
V: TRBV25-1
D: TRBD2
J: TRBJ2-1
size: -

CDR3: CSAGTVEQFF
DNA: TGCAGTGCTGGAACAGTTGAGCAGTTCTTC
V: TRBV20-1
D: -
J: TRBJ2-1
size: -

CDR3: CASSQAFSLAKNIQYF
DNA: TGCGCCAGCAGCCAGGCCTTCTCGCTAGCCAAAAACATTCAGTACTTC
V: TRBV4-3
D: -
J: TRBJ2-4
size: few

CDR3: CASSQSGRGDTQYF
DNA: TGTGCCAGCAGCCAATCGGGTCGAGGAGATACGCAGTATTTT
V: TRBV14
D: -
J: TRBJ2-3
size: few

CDR3: CASSSRENNEQFF
DNA: TGTGCCAGCAGTTCCCGGGAGAACAATGAGCAGTTCTTC
V: TRBV5-4
D: -
J: TRBJ2-1
size: few

CDR3: CASSEGSGANVLTF
DNA: TGCGCCAGCTCTGAGGGAAGTGGGGCCAACGTCCTGACTTTC
V: TRBV5-1
D: -
J: TRBJ2-6
size: -

CDR3: CASSLARTAYNEQFF
DNA: TGTGCCAGCAGCTTAGCCCGGACTGCCTACAATGAGCAGTTCTTC
V: TRBV13
D: -
J: TRBJ2-1
size: few

CDR3: CSVGSRGVNEQYF
DNA: TGCAGCGTTGGTTCCAGGGGAGTCAACGAGCAGTACTTC
V: TRBV29-1
D: -
J: TRBJ2-7
size: few

CDR3: CSVEGWTGGRYF
DNA: TGCAGCGTTGAAGGGTGGACAGGGGGCCGATACTTC
V: TRBV29-1
D: TRBD1
J: TRBJ2-7
size: -

CDR3: CASSQAGGPADTQYF
DNA: TGTGCCAGCAGTCAAGCGGGAGGGCCGGCAGATACGCAGTATTTT
V: TRBV2
D: TRBD2
J: TRBJ2-3
size: few

CDR3: CASSGRGTATQYF
DNA: TGTGCCAGCAGTGGGAGGGGAACAGCGACCCAGTACTTC
V: TRBV6-1
D: -
J: TRBJ2-5
size: few

CDR3: CASSLGTGSNEKLFF
DNA: TGTGCCAGCAGCCTTGGGACAGGTAGCAATGAAAAACTGTTTTTT
V: TRBV5-4
D: TRBD1
J: TRBJ1-4
size: few